This T cell receptor (beta chain) was recorded in a study of cytomegalovirus exposure and HLA in healthy donors. Study-level information: Among about 179 million T cells, an earlier analysis found about 110 million unique TCR beta sequences. Study results and limitations: V- and J-gene trimming in TCR beta was tied to a missense DCLRE1C variant by an analysis performed later. In vitro confirmation showed a few CMV-associated chains to be CMV antigen specific.

The length of the CDR3 is 15 residues. Trimming removed 9 bases at V and 5 bases at J, with 22 bases between. CDR1 is LNHDA, CDR2 SQIVND, per germline (reference sequence). In this sample, this clone turned up a few times. Its antigen is as yet unknown. In the PCR, 60 Vbeta and 13 Jbeta primers were used. Only in-frame clones appear in the TCRdb table, and some are missing; sequencing was by immunoSEQ multiplex PCR. The sample includes about 160,000 clones, around 60% of them seen just once. The receptor was derived from a woman aged 55 to 70 in good health and CMV-seropositive. The V gene is TRBV19, the J gene TRBJ2-5, with TRBD2 as a possible D gene (6 bases). The specimen sequenced was PBMCs. The CDR3 region is CASRLGGMYPETQYF. The DNA of the CDR3 is TGTGCCAGCCGACTGGGCGGGATGTACCCGGAGACCCAGTACTTC.